This TCR beta chain was sequenced for a study of STAT3 mutations in large granular lymphocyte leukemia. Study results and caveats: Every T-cell large granular lymphocyte leukemia patient had at least one immunodominant TCR beta clonotype.

Clones were sequenced by immunoSEQ multiplex PCR, and TCRdb holds only the in-frame ones, with some missing. The sample yields about 2,000 clones, roughly 60% seen once. To note about this clone: Antigen specificity is unknown.

V lost 0 bases and J lost 3, with 21 bases in between. The CDR3 covers 19 residues. Germline V lookup: CDR1 LGHNA, CDR2 YSLEER. The clonotype comes from a man aged 45-60 years with T-cell large granular lymphocyte leukemia. Some clones in this sample may be carry-over from other donors' samples. Sequences were obtained from peripheral blood mononuclear cells. The chain has TRBV4-3 and TRBJ2-1; D is possibly TRBD2 (5 bases). The CDR3 DNA reads TGCGCCAGCAGCCAAGAGGATCTTCTGCCGGCTAGCCTCTACAATGAGCAGTTCTTC. Its translation is CASSQEDLLPASLYNEQFF.